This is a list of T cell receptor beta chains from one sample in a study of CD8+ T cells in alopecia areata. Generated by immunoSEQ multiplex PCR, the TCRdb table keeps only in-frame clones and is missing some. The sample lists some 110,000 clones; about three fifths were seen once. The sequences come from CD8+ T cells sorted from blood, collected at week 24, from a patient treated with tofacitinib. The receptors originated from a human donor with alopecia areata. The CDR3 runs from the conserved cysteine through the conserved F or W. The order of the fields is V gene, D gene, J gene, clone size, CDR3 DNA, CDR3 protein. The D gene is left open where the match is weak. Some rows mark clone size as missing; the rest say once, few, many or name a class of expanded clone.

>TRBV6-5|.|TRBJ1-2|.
TGTGCCAGCAGTTACGAAGGCAGGGGATACTATGGCTACACCTTC
CASSYEGRGYYGYTF
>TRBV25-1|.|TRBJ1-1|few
TGTGCCAGCAGTGCGCGAGACGGGGACCACACTGAAGCTTTCTTT
CASSARDGDHTEAFF
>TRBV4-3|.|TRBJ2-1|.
TGCGCCAGCAGCCCGCAGGGGGAGGGATACAATGAGCAGTTCTTC
CASSPQGEGYNEQFF
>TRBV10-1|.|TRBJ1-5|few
TGCGCCATGCCTCGGATGAGACAGGTCTTTAGACAGCCCCAGCATTTT
CAMPRMRQVFRQPQHF
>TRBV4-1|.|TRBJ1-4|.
TGCGCCAGCAGCCAAGATTTATATGAAAAACTGTTTTTT
CASSQDLYEKLFF
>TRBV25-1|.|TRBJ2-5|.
TGTGCCAGCAGTGAATTAGGGGGTGACGGGACCCAGTACTTC
CASSELGGDGTQYF
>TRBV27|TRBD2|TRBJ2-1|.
TGTGCCAGCAGTTTAACCCACCCGGGGGGGGGCTCCTACAATGAGCAGTTCTTC
CASSLTHPGGGSYNEQFF
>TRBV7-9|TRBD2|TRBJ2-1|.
TGTGCCAGCAGTCTCGGTAGCGGGGTCTACAATGAGCAGTTCTTC
CASSLGSGVYNEQFF
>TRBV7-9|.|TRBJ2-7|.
TGTGCCAGCAGCTTAGGCGCGGTGGAGGGGGCCTACGAGCAGTACTTC
CASSLGAVEGAYEQYF
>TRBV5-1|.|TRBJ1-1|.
TGCGCCAGCAGCTTGGCCAACGGCAGGGGGAACACTGAAGCTTTCTTT
CASSLANGRGNTEAFF
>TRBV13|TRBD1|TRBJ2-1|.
TGTGCCAGCAGCAACGGACAGGAAACCTACAATGAGCAGTTCTTC
CASSNGQETYNEQFF
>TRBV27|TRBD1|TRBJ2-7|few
TGTGCCAGCACCCGACAGGGGGCTCTATACGAGCAGTACTTC
CASTRQGALYEQYF
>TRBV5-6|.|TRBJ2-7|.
TGTGCCAGCAGCTTGCAGGGCGAGCAGTACTTC
CASSLQGEQYF
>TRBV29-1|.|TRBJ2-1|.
TGCAGCGTAGTTAGGGACAATGAGCAGTTCTTC
CSVVRDNEQFF
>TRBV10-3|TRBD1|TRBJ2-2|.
TGTGCCATCCGACAGGGGGCTGTCGGGGAGCTGTTTTTT
CAIRQGAVGELFF
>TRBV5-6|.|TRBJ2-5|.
TGTGCCAGCAGCTTGGGGCGGACCCAGTACTTC
CASSLGRTQYF
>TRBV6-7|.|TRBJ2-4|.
TGTGCCAGCACTAATTCCATTGACGGGAGAACCAAAAACATTCAGTACTTC
CASTNSIDGRTKNIQYF
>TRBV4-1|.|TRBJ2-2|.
TGCGCCAGCAGCCAAGTAAACAGGGAAACCGGGGAGCTGTTTTTT
CASSQVNRETGELFF